This T cell receptor beta chain was retrieved from a study of blood T cell repertoires in COVID-19. Authors' processing steps: By means of reference gene primer amplification, nucleated cell counts were estimated. The method was immunoSEQ multiplex PCR; TCRdb's version includes in-frame clones alone and lacks a portion of them. Clone size and the V and J calls come from that table; the DNA yielded D and trimming. There are about 440,000 clones in the sample; 80% to 90% occur only once, and roughly 4% lies in the top ten. Germline CDR1 MGHRA, CDR2 YSYEKL. This CDR3 has 14 residues. With 5 bases removed from V and 1 base from J, the gap between germline ends came to 11 bases.

This TCR derives from a woman aged 30 to 39 with acute or convalescent COVID-19. Sequenced material: peripheral blood. V usage is TRBV4-1 and J usage is TRBJ1-1, with D unclear. The CDR3 sequence: CASSYRTENTEAFF. As DNA, the CDR3 is TGCGCCAGCAGCTATCGGACTGAGAACACTGAAGCTTTCTTT.